The 28 T cell receptor beta chains given below trace back to one sample, sequenced in a study of cytomegalovirus exposure and HLA in healthy donors. Both 60 Vbeta primers and 13 Jbeta primers went into the PCR. TCRdb keeps only in-frame clones here, not all; method: immunoSEQ multiplex PCR. The sample has approximately 220,000 clones, more than 80% seen once. Sequenced sample: PBMCs. These receptors were taken from a man aged 25 to 40 in good health and CMV-seronegative.

For the CDR3, the DNA is TGTGCCAGCAGTCCGCACAGGGTGGACCAGCCCCAGCATTTT. Amino acid sequence: CASSPHRVDQPQHF. This sequence joins TRBV6-5 and TRBJ1-5, with D perhaps matching TRBD1 (6 bases). This CDR3 has 14 amino acids. The germline CDR1 and CDR2 sequences are MNHEY and SVGAGI. V dropped 5 bases and J dropped 7 bases, with 15 bases sitting between them.

This clone turned up a few times. The rearrangement uses TRBV7-9 and TRBJ1-2; TRBD1 matches at 9 bases. With 5 bases clipped from V and 6 bases from J, the junction kept 10 bases outside the gene matches. The CDR3 loop spans 15 amino acids. Germline V gene lookup returns CDR1 SEHNR and CDR2 FQNEAQ (reference sequence). CDR3 region: CASSRGQGIRDGYTF. CDR3 DNA sequence: TGTGCCAGCAGCCGAGGACAGGGGATACGGGATGGCTACACCTTC.

This clone was observed once. The gene calls are TRBV29-1 and TRBJ1-1, with D hard to call. This CDR3 region has 11 residues. The ends were cut back, 6 bases at V and 1 base at J, with 6 bases in the middle. Per germline, CDR1 SQVTM and CDR2 ANQGSEA. The CDR3 spells CSVTGNTEAFF. CDR3 sequence (DNA): TGCAGCGTGACGGGGAACACTGAAGCTTTCTTT.

This clone was observed once. V and J are TRBV11-2 and TRBJ1-1, with unresolved D. Trimming pared 4 bases from V and 6 bases from J, leaving 15 bases between. This CDR3 is built from 14 residues. The germline V gene encodes CDR1 SGHAT and CDR2 FQNNGV. The CDR3 DNA reads TGTGCCAGCAGCTCGGAACCAGGCGCGTCTGAAGCTTTCTTT. Protein product: CASSSEPGASEAFF.

This chain uses TRBV6-5 with TRBJ2-1; 7 bases line up with TRBD2. The CDR3 is made up of 13 amino acids. Per the germline V gene, CDR1 is MNHEY and CDR2 is SVGAGI. The CDR3 is CVTAGVRYNEQFF. The CDR3 nucleotides are TGTGTCACGGCGGGGGTCAGGTACAATGAGCAGTTCTTC.

V usage is TRBV27 and J usage is TRBJ1-1; possible D gene TRBD1, 5 bases. Per germline, CDR1 MNHEY and CDR2 SMNVEV (reference sequence). Deletions cut 6 bases from V and 0 bases from J, with 11 bases between. The CDR3 is 14 residues long. The CDR3 reads CASRPDSLNTEAFF. The CDR3 DNA follows: TGTGCCAGCAGACCAGACAGTTTGAACACTGAAGCTTTCTTT.

This clone was recorded once. The chain recombines TRBV4-2 with TRBJ2-3; the D gene is possibly TRBD2 (7 bases). The V and J ends lost 0 bases and 2 bases respectively, with 12 bases between them. The CDR3 sequence is 16 residues long. Germline V gene data show CDR1 as LGHNA and CDR2 as YNFKEQ. CDR3 residues: CASSQDRGGATDTQYF. The DNA of the CDR3 is TGTGCCAGCAGCCAAGATCGAGGGGGGGCCACAGATACGCAGTATTTT.

CDR3 loop: CASSLHRVNTEAFF. In DNA, the CDR3 is TGCGCCAGCAGCTTGCATCGGGTGAACACTGAAGCTTTCTTT. This chain uses TRBV5-1 with TRBJ1-1; D remains ambiguous. Germline CDR1 and CDR2: SGHRS and YFSETQ. V was cut by 1 base and J by 0 bases, with 7 bases left in between. The CDR3 has 14 residues.

This clone was observed a few times. The chain combines TRBV7-9 with TRBJ2-3; 12 bases match TRBD1. The V gene end was trimmed by 4 bases and the J gene end by 4 bases; junction bases not matched to a gene: 3. CDR1 and CDR2 (germline): SEHNR, FQNEAQ (reference sequence). The CDR3 loop spans 15 amino acids. CDR3 protein: CASSSGQGAADTQYF. CDR3 DNA: TGTGCCAGCAGCTCGGGACAGGGGGCGGCAGATACGCAGTATTTT.

This clone appeared a few times. The rearrangement joins TRBV19 to TRBJ1-4, with TRBD1 identical over 7 bases. Germline CDR1 is LNHDA and CDR2 is SQIVND (reference sequence). This CDR3 has 13 amino acids. Trimming cost V 7 bases and J 7 bases; bases outside gene matches: 6. CDR3 nucleotides: TGTGCCAGTATGAGGACAGGCATTGAAAAACTGTTTTTT. Amino acid sequence: CASMRTGIEKLFF.

The chain combines TRBV27 with TRBJ1-1; D is perhaps TRBD1 (6 bases). Germline CDR1 is MNHEY and CDR2 is SMNVEV (reference sequence). This CDR3 contains 15 residues. Trimming took off 2 bases at V and 11 bases at J, with 21 bases between the two ends. This CDR3 is CASSLRLGQGLAAFF. The CDR3 coding sequence is TGTGCCAGCAGTTTACGGTTGGGGCAGGGGTTAGCTGCTTTCTTT.

The rearrangement uses TRBV14 and TRBJ2-1; a possible D gene is TRBD1 (6 bases). Trimming stripped 3 bases from V and 2 bases from J, with 8 bases between. CDR1 and CDR2 from the germline V gene are SGHDN and FVKESK. The CDR3 loop spans 14 amino acids. The chain's CDR3 is CASSQRTAYNEQFF. The CDR3 bases are TGTGCCAGCAGCCAGAGGACAGCCTACAATGAGCAGTTCTTC.

The gene calls are TRBV27 and TRBJ1-5; D may be TRBD1 (6 bases). The CDR3 has 16 residues. The germline gives CDR1 MNHEY, CDR2 SMNVEV (reference sequence). The V and J ends lost 5 bases and 2 bases respectively, with 16 bases between them. The CDR3 nucleotides read TGTGCCAGCAGTAACGGGGGGGCTAAGGGCAATCAGCCCCAGCATTTT. This gives the protein CASSNGGAKGNQPQHF.

This sequence joins TRBV6-4 and TRBJ2-1; 8 bases align to TRBD2. Germline V gives CDR1 MRHNA, CDR2 SNTAGT. This CDR3 comprises 15 residues. The junction had 3 bases not matched to a gene; V was cut back by 2 bases and J by 3 bases. CDR3 amino acids: CASSDPAGGYNEQFF. The CDR3 DNA follows: TGTGCCAGCAGTGACCCGGCGGGGGGCTACAATGAGCAGTTCTTC.

The chain employs TRBV19 and TRBJ1-4; D may be TRBD1 (5 bases). CDR1 and CDR2 (germline): LNHDA, SQIVND (reference sequence). The CDR3 has 15 residues. V was shortened by 6 bases and J by 4 bases, with 15 bases between the two germline ends. CDR3 amino acids: CASSDIRAGNEKLFF. Here the CDR3 DNA reads TGTGCCAGTAGCGACATCAGGGCTGGTAATGAAAAACTGTTTTTT.

This clone appeared a single time. This rearrangement joins TRBV28 to TRBJ2-3; 9 bases map to TRBD2. V shed 6 bases, J shed 8 bases, and the junction held 12 bases outside the gene matches. CDR3 size: 15 residues. Germline V gene sequence: CDR1 MDHEN, CDR2 SYDVKM. CDR3 protein: CASSHSGGEPGTQYF. The CDR3 DNA follows: TGTGCCAGCAGCCATAGCGGGGGCGAGCCCGGTACGCAGTATTTT.

This clone was counted between two and nine times. The genes are TRBV19 and TRBJ2-1, with a tentative D call TRBD1 (5 bases). CDR3 length equals 15 residues. Germline V CDR1 and CDR2: LNHDA, SQIVND (reference sequence). V lost 4 bases to trimming and J lost 2 bases, with 12 bases between them. The CDR3: CASSRDRFPYNEQFF. The DNA of the CDR3 is TGTGCCAGTAGTAGAGACAGATTCCCCTACAATGAGCAGTTCTTC.

This sequence joins TRBV7-8 and TRBJ1-4, with D perhaps TRBD1 (5 bases). V shed 5 bases and J shed 2 bases, with 12 bases lying between them. Germline lookup yields CDR1 SGHVS and CDR2 FQNEAQ. The CDR3 sequence is 15 residues long. Here the CDR3 reads CASSGPRGTNEKLFF. The CDR3 nucleotides are TGTGCCAGCAGCGGGCCTCGGGGGACTAATGAAAAACTGTTTTTT.

This chain uses TRBV4-3 with TRBJ2-1; 9 bases line up with TRBD1. Unmatched junction bases numbered 5, after V lost 1 base and J lost 7 bases. Germline assignment: CDR1 LGHNA and CDR2 YSLEER. CDR3 length: 15 amino acids. The CDR3 sequence: CASSQGTGAPNEQFF. The CDR3, as DNA: TGCGCCAGCAGCCAAGGGACAGGGGCACCAAATGAGCAGTTCTTC.

V gene TRBV5-4 combines with J gene TRBJ2-7; 9 bases match TRBD1. V shed 3 bases, J shed 3 bases, and the junction held 4 bases outside the gene matches. The CDR3 runs 14 residues. Per the germline V gene, CDR1 is SGHNT and CDR2 is YYREEE (reference sequence). The CDR3: CASSSGQGLYEQYF. CDR3 bases: TGTGCCAGCAGCTCGGGACAGGGACTCTACGAGCAGTACTTC. The variable domain in full, completed from reference TRBV5-4 and TRBJ2-7, reads ETGVTQSPTHLIKTRGQQVTLRCSSQSGHNTVSWYQQALGQGPQFIFQYYREEENGRGNFPPRFSGLQFPNYSSELNVNALELDDSALYLCASSSGQGLYEQYFGPGTRLTVT.

The chain uses TRBV27 and TRBJ2-7; 8 bases agree with TRBD2. The length of the CDR3 is 16 residues. Germline assignment: CDR1 MNHEY and CDR2 SMNVEV (reference sequence). V was pared by 7 bases and J by 1 base, with 12 bases of the junction left unmatched. CDR3 region: CASTGGAGHGSYEQYF. CDR3 nucleotide sequence: TGTGCCAGCACGGGGGGGGCGGGACACGGGTCCTACGAGCAGTACTTC.

This clone was recorded once. The sample contains more than one DNA sequence encoding this CDR3. V is TRBV18 and J is TRBJ2-5; no clear D. V was cut by 2 bases and J by 1 base, with 5 bases left in between. The CDR3 consists of 13 residues. Germline V gene data show CDR1 as KGHSH and CDR2 as LQKENI. CDR3 coding DNA: TGTGCCAGCTCACCAGGGCTCCAAGAGACCCAGTACTTC. It translates to CASSPGLQETQYF.

The gene calls are TRBV19 and TRBJ1-5; D unresolved. V was clipped by 9 bases and J by 7 bases, with 16 bases between them. Germline loops: CDR1 LNHDA, CDR2 SQIVND (reference sequence). CDR3 length equals 13 residues. The CDR3 region is CASSPFPGQPQHF. DNA for the CDR3: TGTGCCAGCAGTCCCTTCCCGGGACAGCCCCAGCATTTT. Looking up the rest from reference TRBV19 and TRBJ1-5 gives the full variable domain: DGGITQSPKYLFRKEGQNVTLSCEQNLNHDAMYWYRQDPGQGLRLIYYSQIVNDFQKGDIAEGYSVSREKKESFPLTVTSAQKNPTAFYLCASSPFPGQPQHFGDGTRLSIL.

The chain couples TRBV28 to TRBJ2-7; D might be TRBD2 (6 bases). Germline V gene sequence: CDR1 MDHEN, CDR2 SYDVKM. V was shortened by 6 bases and J by 6 bases, with 24 bases between the two germline ends. The CDR3 length is 16 residues. The CDR3 DNA sequence: TGTGCCAGCAGCCCATGGGCAGGGACTGGGACCTCCGAGCAGTACTTC. Encoded protein: CASSPWAGTGTSEQYF.

The chain uses TRBV10-3 and TRBJ2-7; TRBD1 aligns across 9 bases. Looked up from germline, CDR1 is ENHRY and CDR2 is SYGVKD. There are 11 residues in the CDR3. The junction had 2 bases not matched to a gene; V was cut back by 9 bases and J by 5 bases. In DNA, the CDR3 is TGTGCCATGGGACAGGGAAACGAGCAGTACTTC. This encodes CAMGQGNEQYF.

This clone turned up a few times. The chain employs TRBV27 and TRBJ2-3, with TRBD1 identical over 8 bases. The J segment lost 6 bases and the V segment lost 8 bases, leaving 10 bases of the junction unmatched. Per germline, CDR1 MNHEY and CDR2 SMNVEV (reference sequence). The CDR3 runs 14 residues. The chain's CDR3 is CASAWQGARDTQYF. CDR3 nucleotide sequence: TGTGCCAGCGCCTGGCAGGGGGCCCGTGATACGCAGTATTTT.

Notes on this clone: Other DNA sequences in the same sample also yield this CDR3. The chain is built from TRBV7-6 and TRBJ2-5, with 13 bases lining up with TRBD2. Per the germline V gene, CDR1 is SGHVS and CDR2 is FNYEAQ. This CDR3 is 15 amino acids long. The trim removed 1 base at V and 5 bases at J, leaving 1 base unmatched. CDR3 coding DNA: TGTGCCAGCAGCTTAGGGACTAGCGGGGGTGAGACCCAGTACTTC. Its protein product is CASSLGTSGGETQYF. The entire variable domain, with the rest obtained from reference TRBV7-6 and TRBJ2-5, is as follows: GAGVSQSPRYKVTKRGQDVALRCDPISGHVSLYWYRQALGQGPEFLTYFNYEAQQDKSGLPNDRFSAERPEGSISTLTIQRTEQRDSAMYRCASSLGTSGGETQYFGPGTRLLVL.

V and J are TRBV5-5 and TRBJ1-2; the match to TRBD1 covers 7 bases. J lost 1 base, V lost 4 bases, and 7 bases had no gene match. Germline V gene data show CDR1 as SGHKS and CDR2 as YYEKEE (reference sequence). CDR3 size: 15 residues. The CDR3 spells CASSQTGTVNYGYTF. CDR3 nucleotides: TGTGCCAGCAGCCAGACCGGGACAGTTAACTATGGCTACACCTTC. The whole variable domain, remainder taken from reference TRBV5-5 and TRBJ1-2, is DAGVTQSPTHLIKTRGQQVTLRCSPISGHKSVSWYQQVLGQGPQFIFQYYEKEERGRGNFPDRFSARQFPNYSSELNVNALLLGDSALYLCASSQTGTVNYGYTFGSGTRLTVV.